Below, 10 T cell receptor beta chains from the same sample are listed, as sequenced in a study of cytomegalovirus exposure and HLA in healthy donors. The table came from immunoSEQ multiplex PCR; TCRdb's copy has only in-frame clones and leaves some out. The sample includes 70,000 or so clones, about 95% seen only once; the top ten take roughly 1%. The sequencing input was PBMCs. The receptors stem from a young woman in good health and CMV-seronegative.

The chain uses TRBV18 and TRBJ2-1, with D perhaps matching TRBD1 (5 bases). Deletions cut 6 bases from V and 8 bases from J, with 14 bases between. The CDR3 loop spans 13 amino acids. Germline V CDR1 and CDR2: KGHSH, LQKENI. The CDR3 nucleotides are TGTGCCAGCTCCCGCTGGGAAGGGGATGAGCAGTTCTTC. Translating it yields CASSRWEGDEQFF.

The chain's CDR3 is CASSLYALALDTQYF. The CDR3 DNA follows: TGTGCCAGCAGTTTATATGCCCTAGCCTTAGATACGCAGTATTTT. The V gene is TRBV27, the J gene TRBJ2-3; D possibly corresponds to TRBD2 (5 bases). The CDR3 totals 15 residues. Germline lookup yields CDR1 MNHEY and CDR2 SMNVEV (reference sequence). V was shortened by 1 base and J by 5 bases, with 13 bases between the two germline ends.

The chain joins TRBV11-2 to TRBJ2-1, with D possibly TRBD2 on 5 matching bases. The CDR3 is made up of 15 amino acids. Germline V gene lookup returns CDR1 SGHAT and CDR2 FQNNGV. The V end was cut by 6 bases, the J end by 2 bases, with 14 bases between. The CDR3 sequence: CASRGRREAYNEQFF. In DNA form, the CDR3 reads TGTGCCAGCAGGGGCCGTCGGGAAGCCTACAATGAGCAGTTCTTC.

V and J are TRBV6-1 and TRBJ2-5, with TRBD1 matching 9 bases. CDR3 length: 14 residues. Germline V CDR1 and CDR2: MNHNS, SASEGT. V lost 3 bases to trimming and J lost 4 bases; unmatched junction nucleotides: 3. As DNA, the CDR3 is TGTGCCAGCAGTGATGGACAGGGGATAGAGACCCAGTACTTC. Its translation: CASSDGQGIETQYF.

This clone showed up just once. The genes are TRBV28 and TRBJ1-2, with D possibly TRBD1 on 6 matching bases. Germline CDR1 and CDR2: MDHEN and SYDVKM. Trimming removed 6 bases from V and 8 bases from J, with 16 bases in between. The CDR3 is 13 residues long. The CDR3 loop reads CASSLLQGQGYTF. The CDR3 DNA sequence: TGTGCCAGCAGCCTACTTCAGGGGCAGGGCTACACCTTC.

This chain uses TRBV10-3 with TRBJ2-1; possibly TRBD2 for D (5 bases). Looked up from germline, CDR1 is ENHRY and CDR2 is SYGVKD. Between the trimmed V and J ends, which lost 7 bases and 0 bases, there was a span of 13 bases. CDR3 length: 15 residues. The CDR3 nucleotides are TGTGCCATCACAGATGGACTTTCCTCCTACAATGAGCAGTTCTTC. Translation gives CAITDGLSSYNEQFF.

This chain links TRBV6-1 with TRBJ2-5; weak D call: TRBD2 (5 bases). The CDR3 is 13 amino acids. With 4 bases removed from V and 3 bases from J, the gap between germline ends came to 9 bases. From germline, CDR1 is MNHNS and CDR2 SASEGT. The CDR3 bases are TGTGCCAGCAGTGGGACTGGAGAAGAGACCCAGTACTTC. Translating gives CASSGTGEETQYF.

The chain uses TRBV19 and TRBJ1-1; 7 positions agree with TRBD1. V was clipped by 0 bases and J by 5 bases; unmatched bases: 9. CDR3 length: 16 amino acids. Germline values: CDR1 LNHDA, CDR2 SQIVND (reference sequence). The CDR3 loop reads CASSIDPRQGFTEAFF. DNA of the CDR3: TGTGCCAGTAGTATAGATCCGCGACAGGGTTTTACTGAAGCTTTCTTT.

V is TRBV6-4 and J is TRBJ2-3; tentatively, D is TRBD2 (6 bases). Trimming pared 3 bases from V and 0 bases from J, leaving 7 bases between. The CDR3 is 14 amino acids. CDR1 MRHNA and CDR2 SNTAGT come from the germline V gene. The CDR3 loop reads CASSESGSTDTQYF. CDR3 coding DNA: TGTGCCAGCAGTGAAAGCGGGAGCACAGATACGCAGTATTTT.

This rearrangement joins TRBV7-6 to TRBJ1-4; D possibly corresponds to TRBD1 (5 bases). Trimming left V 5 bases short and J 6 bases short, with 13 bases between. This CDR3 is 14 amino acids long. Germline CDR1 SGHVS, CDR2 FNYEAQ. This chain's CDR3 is CASSPARGYEKLFF. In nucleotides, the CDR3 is TGTGCCAGCAGCCCAGCAAGGGGATATGAAAAACTGTTTTTT.